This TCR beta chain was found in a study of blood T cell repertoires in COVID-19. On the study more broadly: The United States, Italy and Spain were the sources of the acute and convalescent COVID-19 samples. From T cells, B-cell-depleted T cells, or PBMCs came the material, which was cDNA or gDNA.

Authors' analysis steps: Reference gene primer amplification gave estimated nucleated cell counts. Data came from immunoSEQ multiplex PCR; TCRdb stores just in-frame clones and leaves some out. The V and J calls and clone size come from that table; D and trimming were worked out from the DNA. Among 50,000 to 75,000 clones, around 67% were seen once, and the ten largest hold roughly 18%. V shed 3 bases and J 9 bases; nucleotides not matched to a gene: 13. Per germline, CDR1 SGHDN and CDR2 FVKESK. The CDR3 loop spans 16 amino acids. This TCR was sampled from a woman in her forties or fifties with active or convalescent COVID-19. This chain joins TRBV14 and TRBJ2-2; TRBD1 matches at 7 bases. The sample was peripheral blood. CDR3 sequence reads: CASSQSGQFEHRELFF. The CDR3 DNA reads TGTGCCAGCAGCCAGTCGGGACAGTTCGAACACCGGGAGCTGTTTTTT.